This passage covers 20 T cell receptor beta chains from one sample sequenced in a study of regulatory T cells in long-lasting Graves disease. This sample's time point: persistent/refractory GD, antithyroid drugs over 5 years with positive TRAb. PBMC RNA served as the TCR library source. To make TCR beta libraries, researchers used iRepertoire HTBI primers and Arm-PCR of CDR3 regions. One entry per CDR3 protein, called by TCRdb with MiXCR from the multiplex PCR reads. This sample carries more than 650,000 distinct CDR3 sequences, about 32% of them seen once, and the ten largest clones take around 42%. The sample consisted of peripheral blood mononuclear cells (PBMCs), taken when the disease was refractory, from a patient treated with antithyroid drugs. The source is a female donor with Graves disease.

At least ten counts were recorded for this clonotype. The chain couples TRBV12-3 or TRBV12-4 to TRBJ1-2; D remains ambiguous. Trimming cost V 1 base and J 8 bases, with 14 bases left between them. The CDR3 sequence is 14 residues long. For the CDR3, the DNA is TGTGCCAGCAGTTTAGACGGGAGGATGGGGGGCTACACCTTC. This translates into CASSLDGRMGGYTF.

V and J are TRBV11-1 and TRBJ1-1; D might be TRBD1 (6 bases). Germline values: CDR1 SGHAT, CDR2 FQDESV (reference sequence). V shed 5 bases and J shed 2 bases, with 12 bases lying between them. The CDR3 extends over 14 amino acids. CDR3 region: CASSARGPNTEAFF. The CDR3 coding sequence is TGTGCCAGCAGCGCCAGGGGTCCTAACACTGAAGCTTTCTTT.

The gene calls are TRBV4-1 and TRBJ2-5, with unresolved D. V lost 3 bases and J lost 5, with 13 bases in between. CDR3 size: 14 residues. Germline V gene data show CDR1 as MGHRA and CDR2 as YSYEKL. The CDR3 coding sequence is TGCGCCAGCAGCCAGGATTCTAGTGAGGAGACCCAGTACTTC. Translating gives CASSQDSSEETQYF.

This clonotype showed up just a few times. The chain uses TRBV3-1 and TRBJ2-7; possibly TRBD1 or TRBD2 for D (5 bases each). Germline V gene sequence: CDR1 LGHDT, CDR2 YNNKEL (reference sequence). Trimming took off 0 bases at V and 9 bases at J, with 15 bases between the two ends. The CDR3 loop spans 14 amino acids. As DNA, the CDR3 is TGTGCCAGCAGCCAAGATCTAACAGGAGGAGGGCAGTACTTC. Translation gives CASSQDLTGGGQYF.

The chain links TRBV3-1 to TRBJ2-5, with 8 bases identical to TRBD2. The CDR3 covers 17 residues. The V gene end was trimmed by 0 bases and the J gene end by 5 bases; junction bases not matched to a gene: 11. Germline V lookup: CDR1 LGHDT, CDR2 YNNKEL (reference sequence). The DNA for the CDR3 is TGTGCCAGCAGCCAAGATCCAGCGGGAGACCAAGAGGAGACCCAGTACTTC. As protein: CASSQDPAGDQEETQYF.

This clonotype occurred many times. The chain is built from TRBV12-3 or TRBV12-4 and TRBJ1-2; 7 bases are a match to TRBD1. Trimming at V came to 2 bases and at J to 3 bases, leaving 9 bases not matched to a gene. This CDR3 has 16 residues. The CDR3 protein is CASSLKVGQLYYGYTF. The CDR3 DNA sequence: TGTGCCAGCAGTTTAAAGGTGGGACAGCTCTACTATGGCTACACCTTC.

The chain links TRBV12-3 or TRBV12-4 to TRBJ2-5, with 7 nucleotides matching TRBD1. The CDR3 is 14 residues long. Germline trimming cut 5 bases from V and 5 bases from J; bases unmatched to any gene: 8. This CDR3 reads CASSPDRVDETQYF. The CDR3 region has the DNA TGTGCCAGCAGTCCCGACAGGGTGGATGAGACCCAGTACTTC.

The V call is TRBV6-1, the J call TRBJ1-1; tentatively, D is TRBD1 (6 bases). V lost 3 bases and J lost 10, with 18 bases in between. There are 14 residues in the CDR3. The germline gives CDR1 MNHNS, CDR2 SASEGT. CDR3 DNA: TGTGCCAGCAGTGAGCGCGTGGGGGGCGCCGGAGCTTTCTTT. This codes for CASSERVGGAGAFF.

The chain is built from TRBV28 and TRBJ1-5, with 10 bases matching TRBD1. Germline CDR1 is MDHEN and CDR2 is SYDVKM. CDR3 size: 15 residues. After removal of 3 bases from V and 7 bases from J, the junction contained 6 bases not matched to a gene. The CDR3 protein is CASSFETGGGQPQHF. The CDR3 DNA reads TGTGCCAGCAGTTTCGAGACAGGGGGCGGGCAGCCCCAGCATTTT.

V is TRBV2 and J is TRBJ2-2; no reliable D call. CDR3 length: 13 amino acids. Trimming took off 6 bases at V and 6 bases at J, with 11 bases between the two ends. CDR1 is SNHLY, CDR2 FYNNEI, per germline. CDR3 nucleotide sequence: TGTGCCAGCAGCTCCCTCCGGGCCGGGGAGCTGTTTTTT. It yields the protein CASSSLRAGELFF.

This clonotype has just one count. The CDR3 loop reads CASSVEVASTGELFF. The CDR3 coding sequence is TGTGCCAGCAGCGTAGAAGTGGCCAGCACCGGGGAGCTGTTTTTT. The chain combines TRBV9 with TRBJ2-2; no firm D call. The CDR3 loop spans 15 amino acids. In germline, CDR1 is SGDLS, CDR2 YYNGEE. The V and J ends lost 0 bases and 4 bases respectively, with 10 bases between them. The full variable domain, in which reference TRBV9 and TRBJ2-2 provide the parts outside the CDR3, is DSGVTQTPKHLITATGQRVTLRCSPRSGDLSVYWYQQSLDQGLQFLIQYYNGEERAKGNILERFSAQQFPDLHSELNLSSLELGDSALYFCASSVEVASTGELFFGEGSRLTVL.

This clonotype was observed a handful of times. The chain employs TRBV6-5 and TRBJ2-5, with D maybe TRBD1 (6 bases). The CDR3 contains 15 residues. Germline V lookup: CDR1 MNHEY, CDR2 SVGAGI. V was clipped by 4 bases and J by 2 bases, with 14 bases between them. CDR3 DNA: TGTGCCAGCAGTTGGACAGTTTTACCTCAAGAGACCCAGTACTTC. Protein: CASSWTVLPQETQYF.

This rearrangement joins TRBV20-1 to TRBJ2-7; 9 bases are a match to TRBD2. This CDR3 comprises 14 residues. Germline-derived CDR1 and CDR2 are DFQATT and SNEGSKA (reference sequence). V gave up 6 bases and J gave up 3 bases; unmatched junction bases: 9. CDR3 region: CSAIKREALYEQYF. Written as DNA, the CDR3 is TGCAGTGCGATAAAGCGGGAGGCTCTCTACGAGCAGTACTTC.

This clonotype came up many times. This chain joins TRBV20-1 and TRBJ2-7; 9 bases fit TRBD2. In germline, CDR1 is DFQATT, CDR2 SNEGSKA (reference sequence). The V segment lost 6 bases and the J segment 2 bases; nucleotides outside the gene matches: 2. The CDR3 is made up of 12 amino acids. CDR3 protein: CSALAGAYEQYF. The CDR3 DNA follows: TGCAGTGCGTTAGCGGGAGCCTACGAGCAGTACTTC.

Here the CDR3 reads CASSSDGGSGNTIYF. CDR3 nucleotides: TGTGCCAGCAGCTCCGATGGGGGTTCTGGAAACACCATATATTTT. This chain joins TRBV7-6 and TRBJ1-3; weak D call: TRBD1 (5 bases). There are 15 residues in the CDR3. The V gene's germline CDR1 is SGHVS and CDR2 FNYEAQ. Deletions cut 4 bases from V and 1 base from J, with 11 bases between.

V usage is TRBV19 and J usage is TRBJ2-7; 12 bases map to TRBD2. Trimming took 8 bases from V and 2 from J; bases not matched to a gene: 4. Germline loops: CDR1 LNHDA, CDR2 SQIVND (reference sequence). CDR3 size: 14 residues. For the CDR3, the DNA is TGTGCCAGTGGCACTAGCGGGAGGACCTACGAGCAGTACTTC. This codes for CASGTSGRTYEQYF.

The rearrangement links TRBV29-1 to TRBJ1-2; D not resolved. Trimming pared 3 bases from V and 8 bases from J, leaving 7 bases between. This CDR3 region has 10 residues. Germline loops: CDR1 SQVTM, CDR2 ANQGSEA. CDR3 amino acids: CSVDYGGYTF. In nucleotides, the CDR3 is TGCAGCGTTGATTATGGGGGCTACACCTTC.

There are a few counts of this clonotype. The V call is TRBV2, the J call TRBJ2-4; D uncertain. The germline gives CDR1 SNHLY, CDR2 FYNNEI. V was pared by 8 bases and J by 5 bases, with 7 bases between. The CDR3 covers 11 residues. The CDR3 loop is CASSWENIQYF. The CDR3 DNA reads as TGTGCCAGCTCGTGGGAAAACATTCAGTACTTC.

The chain couples TRBV20-1 to TRBJ2-7, with 7 bases fitting TRBD1. Germline V lookup: CDR1 DFQATT, CDR2 SNEGSKA (reference sequence). The CDR3 covers 13 residues. V shed 3 bases and J 4 bases; nucleotides not matched to a gene: 6. The CDR3 reads CSASGDRGYEQYF. DNA for the CDR3: TGCAGTGCTAGTGGGGACAGAGGATACGAGCAGTACTTC.

This clonotype has more than one count but fewer than ten. The chain carries TRBV6-1 and TRBJ2-2; possible D gene TRBD1, 6 bases. This CDR3 spans 16 amino acids. V lost 6 bases and J 4 bases, leaving 18 bases between the germline ends. Per the germline V gene, CDR1 is MNHNS and CDR2 is SASEGT. The CDR3 DNA reads as TGTGCCAGCAGCAGCGGACAGACCAGGGGCACCGGGGAGCTGTTTTTT. Translating gives CASSSGQTRGTGELFF.